This TCR beta chain appears in the sequencing data of a study of blood T cells in healthy people across ages. Together with a sample-barcoded 5' primer, a J-beta primer mix was included in a second PCR lasting about 7 to 11 cycles. TCRdb called the 5' RACE reads again in MiXCR, with one record for every CDR3 protein. The repertoire holds around 1.5 million distinct CDR3 sequences, with roughly 59% as singletons. CDR1 and CDR2 from the germline V gene are SQVTM and ANQGSEA. J gave up 5 bases and V 3 bases, and 1 base lay outside the gene matches. The CDR3 is 12 amino acids. A few counts support this clonotype.

The chain recombines TRBV29-1 with TRBJ2-1, with 7 nucleotides matching TRBD2. This clonotype originated in a man between 18 and 29 years old in good health. The sample taken for sequencing was blood. Written as DNA, the CDR3 is TGCAGCGTTGAGGCGGGAGACAATGAGCAGTTCTTC. It is translated as CSVEAGDNEQFF.